This TCR beta chain is drawn from a study of CXCR3-negative and CXCR3-positive naive CD8 T cells (dated by TCRdb to about 2019). Background for the entire study: In total, about 130 million TRB reads were obtained, or roughly 1.5 +/- 0.3 million reads per library. The diversity and physicochemical repertoire analyses included some 11 donors pooled from two independent experiments. TRBV-TRBJ cluster analysis included naive subsets from 5 donors and memory cells from 3 donors. What the authors observed across the whole study: TRBV-TRBJ usage was similar between naive CXCR3-negative and CXCR3-positive cells from the same donor, while memory cells showed distinct patterns. TRB CDR3s from CXCR3-positive naive cells showed higher hydrophobicity (lower Kidera factor 4), lower energy, and higher strength and volume indices than CXCR3-negative naive cells. Repertoire diversity was comparably high in both naive subsets but much lower in memory CD8+ T cells. Because CXCR3 expression was partially decreased after cryopreservation, freshly isolated PBMCs were used for most assays. Because surface CD5, which is linked to self-reactivity in mice, was comparable between the naive subsets, TCR interaction strength was also inferred from the physicochemical properties of TRB CDR3s.

Of note for this clonotype: Its antigen specificity is not known.

TCRdb records NextSeq 550 as the sequencer. The Human TCR Profiling Kit (MiLaboratory) was used to make UMI-labeled 5' RACE TRB cDNA libraries. cDNA synthesis used the entire amount of extracted RNA, and PCR amplification then used the entire amount of cDNA produced. Libraries were prepared in parallel with an identical number of PCR cycles. On the study's bioinformatics: About 54,000 +/- 9,700 unique UMI-labeled TRB cDNA molecules per library were extracted with MIGEC and MiXCR, with at least two reads per UMI required. An average of approximately 40,000 +/- 10,000 functional in-frame TRB CDR3 nucleotide clonotypes without stop codons was found per library. After downsampling to 5000 UMI-labeled TRB molecules per sample, diversity metrics such as normalized Shannon-Wiener and Chao1 were calculated in VDJtools. For the central five CDR3 residues, VDJtools calculated physicochemical properties weighted by clonotype size, namely interaction energy, strength, volume and Kidera factor 4. TCRdb reprocessed the sequencing reads and holds a single record per CDR3 protein sequence, with no DNA. These V and J calls originate from TCRdb's pipeline instead of the authors' own analysis. This sample's table lists approximately 70,000 distinct CDR3 sequences. The ten largest account for approximately 1.5% of the sample.

Each CD8+ T cell subset was flow-sorted in triplicate, with about 320,000 cells per subset placed directly into RLT lysis buffer. Naive CD8+ T cells were defined stringently as CD45RO-CCR7+CD27+CD95- to exclude memory contaminants. Standard density gradient centrifugation was used to isolate peripheral blood mononuclear cells from buffy coats. Naive CXCR3-negative and CXCR3-positive CD8+ T cells were flow-sorted on a FACSAria III. An RNeasy Mini Kit was used to extract total RNA from the sorted cells. Via the germline V gene, CDR1 is SNHLY and CDR2 FYNNEI. From cysteine to phenylalanine, the CDR3 is 15 amino acids long. No DNA was logged.

The sequence is built from TRBV2 and TRBJ2-7; the D call from TCRdb, TRBD1, cannot be confirmed without DNA. The TCR was taken from a human donor in good health. Some clones in this sample may be carry-over from other donors' samples. Sequenced material: naive CXCR3- CD8+ T cells from blood. This specimen's cell subset or site label, per the study, means: CD45RO-CCR7+CD27+CD95- naive CD8+ T cells lacking CXCR3 (TNR3-). The CDR3 amino acid sequence is: CASSETTGGRYEQYF.